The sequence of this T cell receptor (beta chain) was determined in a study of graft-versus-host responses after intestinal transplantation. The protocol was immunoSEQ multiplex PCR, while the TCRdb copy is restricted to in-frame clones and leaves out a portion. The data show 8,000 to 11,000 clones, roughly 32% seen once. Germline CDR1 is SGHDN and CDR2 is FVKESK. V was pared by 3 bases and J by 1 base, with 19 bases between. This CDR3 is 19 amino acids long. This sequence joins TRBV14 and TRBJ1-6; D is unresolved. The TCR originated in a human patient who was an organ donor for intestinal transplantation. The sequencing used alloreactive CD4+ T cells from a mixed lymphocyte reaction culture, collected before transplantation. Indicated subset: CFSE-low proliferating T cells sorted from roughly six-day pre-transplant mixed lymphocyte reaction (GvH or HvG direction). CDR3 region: CASSHRKGQVGSYNSPLHF. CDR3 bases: TGTGCCAGCAGCCACCGAAAAGGGCAGGTTGGGTCCTATAATTCACCCCTCCACTTT.